Listed here are 6 T cell receptor beta chains from one sample, sequenced in a study of beta chain features in type 1 diabetes. Investigators reverse transcribed all isolated RNA, so they sequenced expressed TCRB transcripts. Only in-frame clones appear in the TCRdb table, and some are missing; sequencing was by immunoSEQ multiplex PCR. The sample carries a few hundred thousand clones, 11% to 15% recorded once. What was sequenced was central memory CD4+ T cells from blood. These receptors were collected from a man aged 25 to 40 in good health.

This clone was found a few times. The rearrangement joins TRBV14 to TRBJ2-1; 13 bases agree with TRBD2. In germline, CDR1 is SGHDN, CDR2 FVKESK. This CDR3 comprises 20 residues. V trimming: 4 bases; J trimming: 4 bases; junction bases outside the gene matches: 16. CDR3 region: CASSPRPGLAGLVVYNEQFF. CDR3 in DNA: TGTGCCAGCAGCCCCCGACCGGGACTAGCGGGACTAGTGGTGTACAATGAGCAGTTCTTC.

This clone has a handful of counts. J is TRBJ1-6 and V is TRBV4-3, with TRBD1 matching 7 bases. Germline V gene data show CDR1 as LGHNA and CDR2 as YSLEER. This CDR3 has 17 amino acids. The ends lost 1 base at V and 7 bases at J; junction bases unmatched: 10. This chain's CDR3 is CASSQGGTARPNSPLHF. The CDR3 bases are TGCGCCAGCAGCCAAGGCGGGACAGCTAGACCGAATTCACCCCTCCACTTT.

This clone came up a few times. This chain connects TRBV2 to TRBJ1-5; D unresolved. Per germline, CDR1 SNHLY and CDR2 FYNNEI. The CDR3 is 13 residues long. The V end lost 7 bases, the J end lost 5 bases, and 12 bases lay between the germline ends. CDR3 DNA: TGTGCCAGCACTATAATGATGGATCAGCCCCAGCATTTT. Its protein is CASTIMMDQPQHF.

The chain is built from TRBV6-5 and TRBJ2-1; D tentatively fits TRBD1 or TRBD2 (5 bases each). Germline CDR1 reads MNHEY; CDR2 reads SVGAGI. The V end lost 0 bases, the J end lost 15 bases, and 9 bases lay between the germline ends. The CDR3 runs to 11 residues. The CDR3 region has the DNA TGTGCCAGCAGTTACTCCGGGACGGCGTTCTTC. Protein product: CASSYSGTAFF.

The chain couples TRBV6-1 to TRBJ2-7; 9 bases fit TRBD2. CDR3 size: 16 residues. Germline loops: CDR1 MNHNS, CDR2 SASEGT. The V segment lost 2 bases and the J segment 7 bases; nucleotides outside the gene matches: 12. The CDR3 protein is CASSELLAGPGGEQYV. The CDR3 coding sequence is TGTGCCAGCAGTGAACTTCTAGCGGGGCCGGGAGGAGAGCAGTACGTC.

On this clone itself: Other DNA sequences from this sample encode an identical CDR3 as well. The rearrangement uses TRBV7-9 and TRBJ2-3; D call uncertain. The CDR3 loop spans 11 amino acids. CDR1 and CDR2 from the germline V gene are SEHNR and FQNEAQ (reference sequence). Trimming pared 3 bases from V and 7 bases from J, leaving 5 bases between. The CDR3: CASSLQNTQYF. The CDR3 coding sequence is TGTGCCAGCAGCTTGCAAAATACGCAGTATTTT.